The 7 T cell receptor beta chains given below trace back to one sample, sequenced in a study of blood T cell repertoires in COVID-19. TCRdb keeps only in-frame clones here, not all; method: immunoSEQ multiplex PCR. Among around 130,000 clones listed, around 78% were seen once. The sample comprised peripheral blood. Every receptor here comes from a human donor in a cohort sampled during active COVID-19.

The chain recombines TRBV7-8 with TRBJ1-2, with a weak D call TRBD1 (5 bases). The CDR3 contains 14 residues. In germline, CDR1 is SGHVS, CDR2 FQNEAQ. V gave up 5 bases and J gave up 0 bases, with 10 bases separating them. The DNA of the CDR3 is TGTGCCAGCAGCACCGGGGGAGCTAACTATGGCTACACCTTC. Protein sequence: CASSTGGANYGYTF.

The chain links TRBV7-9 to TRBJ2-2; perhaps TRBD2 as D (6 bases). This CDR3 has 15 amino acids. Trimming removed 2 bases at V and 4 bases at J, with 11 bases between. Germline V gives CDR1 SEHNR, CDR2 FQNEAQ (reference sequence). Here the CDR3 DNA reads TGTGCCAGCAGCTTATTGTTCGGGGGCACCGGGGAGCTGTTTTTT. Protein product: CASSLLFGGTGELFF.

CDR3 in amino acids: CASGGGGGETQYF. In nucleotides, the CDR3 is TGCGCCAGTGGCGGGGGGGGCGGGGAGACCCAGTACTTC. The chain uses TRBV4-1 and TRBJ2-5; 9 positions match TRBD2. The CDR3 runs to 13 residues. V lost 9 bases and J lost 5; bases outside the gene matches: 7. Germline assignment: CDR1 MGHRA and CDR2 YSYEKL.

The chain couples TRBV9 to TRBJ2-5, with D possibly being TRBD1 (5 bases). The germline CDR1 and CDR2 sequences are SGDLS and YYNGEE. There are 15 residues in the CDR3. With 3 bases removed from V and 2 bases from J, the gap between germline ends came to 14 bases. The CDR3 nucleotides read TGTGCCAGCAGCGCGCGTGGGGCAGCTCAAGAGACCCAGTACTTC. Protein product: CASSARGAAQETQYF. The complete variable domain, with remaining parts taken from reference TRBV9 and TRBJ2-5, reads DSGVTQTPKHLITATGQRVTLRCSPRSGDLSVYWYQQSLDQGLQFLIQYYNGEERAKGNILERFSAQQFPDLHSELNLSSLELGDSALYFCASSARGAAQETQYFGPGTRLLVL.

The chain couples TRBV18 to TRBJ2-5; D perhaps matches TRBD2 (6 bases). The V end lost 2 bases, the J end lost 2 bases, and 12 bases lay between the germline ends. The germline gives CDR1 KGHSH, CDR2 LQKENI. The CDR3 loop spans 15 amino acids. CDR3 sequence (DNA): TGTGCCAGCTCACCAAGGAGGAGGGATCAAGAGACCCAGTACTTC. Protein product: CASSPRRRDQETQYF.

The rearrangement links TRBV28 to TRBJ2-7, with 7 bases aligning to TRBD2. The germline V gene has CDR1 MDHEN and CDR2 SYDVKM. With V trimmed by 2 bases and J by 0 bases, 10 bases remained unmatched. There are 17 residues in the CDR3. In nucleotides, the CDR3 is TGTGCCAGCAGTTTACGGGAGGAGGGTAGGAGCTCCTACGAGCAGTACTTC. This gives the protein CASSLREEGRSSYEQYF.

The J gene is TRBJ1-1, the V gene TRBV19; no definite D call. The CDR3 loop spans 12 amino acids. Per germline, CDR1 LNHDA and CDR2 SQIVND (reference sequence). Deletions cut 7 bases from V and 4 bases from J, with 10 bases between. The CDR3 nucleotides are TGTGCCAGTACCCGGGAACGCACTGAAGCTTTCTTT. Protein product: CASTRERTEAFF.